The source of this T cell receptor (beta chain) is a study of shared clonotypes between healthy human individuals. Details on this clone: The antigen remains unidentified.

The protocol was immunoSEQ multiplex PCR, while the TCRdb copy is restricted to in-frame clones and leaves out a portion. The table lists 650,000 to 750,000 clones, roughly 70% of them singletons. Findings and limits, study-wide: Non-shared clonotypes had lower generation probabilities than clonotypes shared by all four sorted-subset donors.

This CDR3 is built from 16 residues. CDR1 and CDR2 from the germline V gene are SEHNR and FQNEAQ (reference sequence). V shed 6 bases and J 7 bases; nucleotides not matched to a gene: 13. The study drew its donors from healthy HIV-negative adults without recent acute infections or vaccinations. The sample consisted of memory CD4+ T cells sorted from blood. Specified subset: CD45RA-negative fraction. This receptor was identified in a woman aged 25 to 39 in good health. The chain links TRBV7-9 to TRBJ2-1; TRBD2 matches at 9 bases. The CDR3 bases are TGTGCCAGCAGTGAAGATCTAAGACTAGCGGATAATGAGCAGTTCTTC. It yields the protein CASSEDLRLADNEQFF.